This T cell receptor (beta chain) was captured by sequencing in a study of T cell clonality in common variable immunodeficiency (dated by TCRdb to the mid-2010s). What the study reported, not specific to this receptor: Even though DNA input was the same, control samples had an average of roughly 76,000 unique sequences each, compared with roughly 30,000 in CVID samples. Increased TCRbeta clonality was found in CVID subjects compared with healthy controls (t-test p = 0.018), with the increase being most characteristic of about a third of subjects. Healthy controls shared more TCRbeta clones with each other than CVID subjects shared among themselves (p < 0.0001). CVID TCRbeta sequences reportedly showed fewer deletions and N-nucleotide insertions and lacked highly modified clones with 13 or more V deletions. The authors noted that sequencing repertoires of T cell subpopulations would be needed to clarify what caused the increased clonality in CVID. Correlations between repertoire features and clinical complications were limited by patient heterogeneity within the CVID cohort.

Standard criteria were used to diagnose CVID, namely serum IgG, IgA and/or IgM reduced below the normal range together with specific antibody deficiency. A total of about 44 subjects (approximately 15 female and 30 or so male; age range about 9 to 65 years, mean age around 40) were included in the CVID group. Both CVID patients and healthy controls were predominantly of Caucasian heritage. At the time of study participation, every CVID subject had been on replacement immunoglobulin therapy for one year or longer. No CVID subject was ill or taking immunomodulatory or immunosuppressive medication when blood was collected. Heparinized peripheral whole blood samples of roughly 5 to 8.5 ml were obtained from each donor. Genomic DNA from adults with common variable immune deficiency (CVID) and from healthy adult controls was used for sequencing of TCRbeta CDR3 repertoires. To isolate peripheral blood mononuclear cells, diluted blood was subjected to density centrifugation over Hypaque 1077 or Ficoll-Paque. Genomic DNA was obtained from unsorted mononuclear cells through either Qiagen column purification or a centrifugation-based method.

The sample holds a few counts of this clone. There is no known antigen for this receptor. The read finishes 3 residues shy of the CDR3 end, and the germline J gene is used to complete it. V sheds 8 bases and J sheds 1 base, leaving 21 bases between their ends. CDR1 and CDR2, looked up from the germline V gene (reference sequence), are PRHDT and FYEKMQ. From cysteine to phenylalanine, the CDR3 is 17 amino acids long. Sequencing covers 42 bases of the CDR3, shown here with the frame starting at base 1. CVID samples and control samples contributed equivalent amounts of genomic DNA as sequencing input. For every sample, a 60 bp segment covering the rearranged TCRbeta CDR3 region was amplified and then sequenced. The immunoSEQ assay, a bias-corrected multiplex PCR with high-throughput sequencing, was employed for TCRbeta amplification. The study's own analysis went as follows. Every unique nucleotide sequence counted as a clone and was annotated with V, D and J genes, copy number and frequency. Sequences were labeled productive if in frame, and non-productive if out of frame or containing stop codons. As previously described, clonality was computed from Shannon's entropy. Mean CDR3 Kyte-Doolittle hydropathy was derived from the predicted amino acid sequences of productive clones. Using the R hclust function, scaled V gene usage was clustered hierarchically with Manhattan distance and complete linkage. Clone sharing by CDR3 amino acid sequence was assessed by resampling 12 repertoires per group over 100 rounds. Repertoires were searched for 70 published EBV-specific and fewer than 300 published CMV-specific TCRbeta sequences. Two CVID samples yielding fewer than 10,000 sequences were excluded from analysis, leaving more than 35 CVID repertoires. Sourced from immuneACCESS, this table was stored by TCRdb with only in-frame sequences that have V and J called. A share of the clones is absent; for the studies checked, an unresolved V gene accounts for under half, and the remainder has no known explanation. Clonal size and the V and J genes are those of that table, whereas D and trimming came from the DNA. Listed for this sample are roughly 40,000 clones, none observed only a single time. The ten largest clonotypes hold around 6% of the sample.

The material sequenced was peripheral blood mononuclear cells. In this chain, TRBV13 is recombined with TRBJ2-1; TRBD2 is a weak D gene call, 7 bases matching. The source is a human donor with common variable immunodeficiency. The part of the CDR3 DNA that was read is TGTGCCAGCCACGACGAGGGGGGGCCTTTATCCTACAATGAG. Its protein is CASHDEGGPLSYNE. The whole CDR3 protein reads CASHDEGGPLSYNEQFF.